This T cell receptor beta chain was documented in a study of control samples from healthy donors and cancer patients. The V and J ends lost 0 bases and 3 bases respectively, with 7 bases between them. Germline V gene sequence: CDR1 SGDLS, CDR2 YYNGEE. The CDR3 runs to 13 residues. The assay was immunoSEQ multiplex PCR, and TCRdb's table has in-frame clones only and misses some. Among 150,000 to 200,000 clones listed, 85% to 95% were seen once. V usage is TRBV9 and J usage is TRBJ2-7; D possibly corresponds to TRBD1 (5 bases). Material: blood. The sequence was obtained from a woman younger than 35 in good health. For the CDR3, the DNA is TGTGCCAGCAGCGTAGTGGACAACTACGAGCAGTACTTC. Amino acids: CASSVVDNYEQYF.